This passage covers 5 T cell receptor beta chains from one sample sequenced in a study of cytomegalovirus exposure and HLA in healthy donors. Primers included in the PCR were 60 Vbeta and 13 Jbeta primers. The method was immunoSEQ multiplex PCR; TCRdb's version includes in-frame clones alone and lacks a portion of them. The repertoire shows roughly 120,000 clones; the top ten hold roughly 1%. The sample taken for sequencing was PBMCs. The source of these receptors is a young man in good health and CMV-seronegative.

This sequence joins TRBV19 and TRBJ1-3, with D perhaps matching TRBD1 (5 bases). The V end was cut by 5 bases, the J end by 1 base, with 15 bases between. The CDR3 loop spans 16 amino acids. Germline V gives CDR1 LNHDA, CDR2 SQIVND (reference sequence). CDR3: CASSFERGFSGNTIYF. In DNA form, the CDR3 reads TGTGCCAGTAGTTTCGAACGGGGGTTTTCTGGAAACACCATATATTTT.

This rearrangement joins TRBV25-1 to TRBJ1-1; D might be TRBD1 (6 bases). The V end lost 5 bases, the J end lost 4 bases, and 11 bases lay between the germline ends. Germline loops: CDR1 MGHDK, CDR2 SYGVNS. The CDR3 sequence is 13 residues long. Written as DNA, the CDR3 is TGTGCCAGCAGTACCCTAGGGGGCACTGAAGCTTTCTTT. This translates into CASSTLGGTEAFF.

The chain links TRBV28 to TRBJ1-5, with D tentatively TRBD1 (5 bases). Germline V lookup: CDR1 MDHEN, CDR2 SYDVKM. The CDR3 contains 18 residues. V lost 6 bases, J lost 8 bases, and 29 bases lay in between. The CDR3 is CASSISGDHPGGNKPQHF. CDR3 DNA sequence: TGTGCCAGCAGCATATCGGGGGACCACCCCGGAGGGAACAAGCCCCAGCATTTT. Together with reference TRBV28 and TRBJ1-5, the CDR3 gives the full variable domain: DVKVTQSSRYLVKRTGEKVFLECVQDMDHENMFWYRQDPGLGLRLIYFSYDVKMKEKGDIPEGYSVSREKKERFSLILESASTNQTSMYLCASSISGDHPGGNKPQHFGDGTRLSIL.

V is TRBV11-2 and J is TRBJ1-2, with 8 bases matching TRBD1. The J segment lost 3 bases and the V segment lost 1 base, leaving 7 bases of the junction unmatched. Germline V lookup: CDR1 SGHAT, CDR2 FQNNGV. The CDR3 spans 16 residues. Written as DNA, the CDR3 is TGTGCCAGCAGCTTAGTGCAGGGGGCATTGGACTATGGCTACACCTTC. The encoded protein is CASSLVQGALDYGYTF.

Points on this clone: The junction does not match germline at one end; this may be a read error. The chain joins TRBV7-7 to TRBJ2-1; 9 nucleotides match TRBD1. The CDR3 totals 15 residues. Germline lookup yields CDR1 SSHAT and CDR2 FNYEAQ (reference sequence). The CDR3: CASSLDRGGYNEQFF. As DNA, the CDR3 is TGTGCTAGCAGCCTGGACAGGGGAGGCTACAATGAGCAGTTCTTC.